What follows are 19 T cell receptor beta chains derived from one specimen sequenced in a study of T cell responses to AZD1222 COVID-19 vaccine. This table comes from immunoSEQ multiplex PCR, and its TCRdb copy is limited to in-frame clones, with some not included. This table holds about 120,000 clones, 92% found once. Here the sequenced sample was peripheral blood, taken on day 0 of AZD1222 vaccination. These receptors all come from an adult in good health.

The chain is built from TRBV30 and TRBJ2-7; D possibly corresponds to TRBD1 (6 bases). The CDR3 is made up of 14 amino acids. The ends were cut back, 5 bases at V and 6 bases at J, with 20 bases in the middle. The germline V gene encodes CDR1 GTSNPN and CDR2 SVGIG (reference sequence). This CDR3 reads CAWLGIGLRGEQYF. The CDR3 nucleotides read TGTGCCTGGTTAGGGATCGGACTCAGGGGCGAGCAGTACTTC.

The V call is TRBV3-1 (or the pseudogene TRBV3-2), the J call TRBJ1-2, with TRBD1 matching over 7 bases. V was clipped by 4 bases and J by 5 bases; unmatched bases: 7. Germline CDR1 is LGHDT and CDR2 is YNNKEL (reference sequence). The CDR3 sequence is 14 residues long. CDR3 amino acids: CASSPQGGLYGYTF. The CDR3 DNA is TGTGCCAGCAGCCCGCAGGGGGGGTTGTATGGCTACACCTTC.

The chain carries TRBV7-8 and TRBJ1-1; maybe TRBD1 (6 bases). V lost 5 bases and J lost 1, with 14 bases in between. The V gene's germline CDR1 is SGHVS and CDR2 FQNEAQ. The CDR3 has 15 residues. CDR3 DNA: TGTGCCAGCAGCGCCACCCCGGGACAGAACACTGAAGCTTTCTTT. It is translated as CASSATPGQNTEAFF. Looking up the rest from reference TRBV7-8 and TRBJ1-1 gives the full variable domain: GAGVSQSPRYKVAKRGQDVALRCDPISGHVSLFWYQQALGQGPEFLTYFQNEAQLDKSGLPSDRFFAERPEGSVSTLKIQRTQQEDSAVYLCASSATPGQNTEAFFGQGTRLTVV.

The chain is built from TRBV18 and TRBJ1-1; D unresolved. Germline V gene sequence: CDR1 KGHSH, CDR2 LQKENI. This CDR3 has 18 amino acids. Trimming left V 3 bases short and J 0 bases short, with 20 bases between. The DNA for the CDR3 is TGTGCCAGCTCACCGAGGACGGGAAGTGGAGGGATGAACACTGAAGCTTTCTTT. This encodes CASSPRTGSGGMNTEAFF.

This rearrangement joins TRBV6-2 or TRBV6-3 to TRBJ2-7, with D perhaps matching TRBD1 or TRBD2 (5 bases each). The germline CDR1 and CDR2 sequences are MNHEY and SVGEGT. This CDR3 contains 14 residues. V lost 2 bases and J lost 2, with 10 bases in between. CDR3 protein: CASSYDQGPYEQYF. The DNA of the CDR3 is TGTGCCAGCAGTTACGATCAGGGACCCTACGAGCAGTACTTC.

CDR3 DNA: TGTGCCAGTAGTACCCGGGACCGGGCCGGCAATCAGCCCCAGCATTTT. It specifies CASSTRDRAGNQPQHF. This sequence joins TRBV19 and TRBJ1-5, with a tentative D call TRBD1 (5 bases). The CDR3 has 16 residues. Trimming left V 4 bases short and J 2 bases short, with 15 bases between. The germline V gene encodes CDR1 LNHDA and CDR2 SQIVND (reference sequence).

This chain links TRBV6-5 with TRBJ1-2; TRBD1 might be the D (5 bases). V lost 4 bases, J lost 9 bases, and 12 bases lay in between. Germline values: CDR1 MNHEY, CDR2 SVGAGI. The CDR3 covers 12 residues. The CDR3 loop reads CASSLGPFSYTF. CDR3 sequence (DNA): TGTGCCAGCAGTTTGGGGCCTTTTAGCTACACCTTC.

This chain links TRBV6-2 or TRBV6-3 with TRBJ2-1, with 8 bases matching TRBD2. This CDR3 has 16 amino acids. CDR1 and CDR2 (germline): MNHEY, SVGEGT. The ends lost 0 bases at V and 2 bases at J; junction bases unmatched: 3. The CDR3 bases are TGTGCCAGCAGTTACTCAAGCGGGGGAGCCTACAATGAGCAGTTCTTC. It yields the protein CASSYSSGGAYNEQFF.

This chain connects TRBV7-9 to TRBJ2-1, with D hard to call. Germline CDR1 and CDR2: SEHNR and FQNEAQ (reference sequence). The CDR3 spans 13 residues. Trimming cost V 0 bases and J 12 bases, with 12 bases left between them. CDR3 region: CASSLAGSRLQFF. CDR3 sequence (DNA): TGTGCCAGCAGCTTAGCCGGCAGCCGGTTGCAGTTCTTC.

This sequence joins TRBV5-1 and TRBJ2-1, with 8 positions matching TRBD1. The CDR3 has 13 residues. CDR1 SGHRS and CDR2 YFSETQ come from the germline V gene. After removal of 3 bases from V and 8 bases from J, the junction contained 4 bases not matched to a gene. The CDR3 sequence: CASSSDRGDEQFF. The CDR3 coding sequence is TGCGCCAGCAGCTCAGACAGGGGCGATGAGCAGTTCTTC.

This clone has only a few counts. The CDR3 coding sequence is TGTGCCAGTAGTCTAAGGGAGGGACTCACTGAAGCTTTCTTT. Its translation: CASSLREGLTEAFF. The V gene is TRBV19, the J gene TRBJ1-1; perhaps TRBD1 as D (5 bases). Trimming removed 5 bases at V and 4 bases at J, with 14 bases between. Per germline, CDR1 LNHDA and CDR2 SQIVND (reference sequence). This CDR3 region has 14 residues.

The chain recombines TRBV29-1 with TRBJ2-7, with TRBD1 identical over 8 bases. CDR1 and CDR2 from the germline V gene are SQVTM and ANQGSEA. CDR3 size: 13 residues. The junction had 6 bases not matched to a gene; V was cut back by 4 bases and J by 4 bases. The CDR3: CSVAGQGAYEQYF. CDR3 DNA: TGCAGCGTTGCTGGGCAGGGGGCATACGAGCAGTACTTC.

The chain carries TRBV4-3 and TRBJ2-7; tentative D call: TRBD1 (5 bases). This CDR3 spans 13 amino acids. Germline V CDR1 and CDR2: LGHNA, YSLEER. The V and J ends lost 0 bases and 3 bases respectively, with 6 bases between them. The CDR3 sequence: CASSQDRGYEQYF. The DNA of the CDR3 is TGCGCCAGCAGCCAAGATAGGGGCTACGAGCAGTACTTC.

This chain connects TRBV2 to TRBJ2-5; 15 bases are shared with TRBD2. The CDR3 is 16 residues long. Germline values: CDR1 SNHLY, CDR2 FYNNEI. The V gene end was trimmed by 7 bases and the J gene end by 3 bases; junction bases not matched to a gene: 6. CDR3 protein: CASKMRTSGGEETQYF. The CDR3 region has the DNA TGTGCCAGCAAGATGAGGACTAGCGGGGGGGAAGAGACCCAGTACTTC.

The chain links TRBV5-1 to TRBJ2-5, with D possibly matching TRBD1 (6 bases). CDR1 is SGHRS, CDR2 YFSETQ, per germline. The ends were cut back, 3 bases at V and 1 base at J, with 16 bases in the middle. The CDR3 is 16 residues long. CDR3 sequence reads: CASSSVPTGTQETQYF. The DNA for the CDR3 is TGCGCCAGCAGCTCCGTACCTACAGGGACCCAAGAGACCCAGTACTTC.

The chain carries TRBV6-5 and TRBJ1-1; no clear D gene. V was cut by 9 bases and J by 3 bases, with 17 bases left in between. Germline-derived CDR1 and CDR2 are MNHEY and SVGAGI. This CDR3 is built from 14 residues. DNA of the CDR3: TGTGCCAGTTTTAAAGCGAGTGCGTACACTGAAGCTTTCTTT. This gives the protein CASFKASAYTEAFF.

The rearrangement uses TRBV5-1 and TRBJ1-2; 8 nucleotides align to TRBD1. With V trimmed by 2 bases and J by 8 bases, 8 bases remained unmatched. The CDR3 is 14 residues long. Germline assignment: CDR1 SGHRS and CDR2 YFSETQ. CDR3 residues: CASSLEAGGVGYTF. CDR3 nucleotide sequence: TGCGCCAGCAGCTTAGAAGCAGGGGGCGTCGGCTACACCTTC.

The chain joins TRBV6-5 to TRBJ2-7; D is perhaps TRBD1 (6 bases). Germline V gene lookup returns CDR1 MNHEY and CDR2 SVGAGI. The V and J ends lost 6 bases and 4 bases respectively, with 19 bases between them. CDR3 size: 15 residues. The CDR3 bases are TGTGCCAGCAGCGTAGGGACACCGGTCGCTTACGAGCAGTACTTC. It encodes CASSVGTPVAYEQYF.

The rearrangement joins TRBV27 to TRBJ2-7, with 8 bases lining up with TRBD2. Germline CDR1 MNHEY, CDR2 SMNVEV (reference sequence). The CDR3 spans 17 residues. With 6 bases clipped from V and 2 bases from J, the junction kept 15 bases outside the gene matches. The CDR3 sequence is CASRPTGWREATYEQYF. CDR3 bases: TGTGCCAGCAGACCCACAGGCTGGCGGGAGGCAACCTACGAGCAGTACTTC.